Included here is one T cell receptor beta chain sequence, with context. This CDR3 has 13 amino acids. The V gene lost 4 bases and the J gene lost 5 bases, with 11 bases spanning the gap. What was amplified from RNA transcripts were TCR beta CDR3 regions. First-round RT-PCR with HTBI primers amplified the TCR CDR3 region. In TCRdb, the multiplex PCR reads were re-called with MiXCR into one record per CDR3 protein. The table shows some 510,000 distinct CDR3 sequences, with less than 25% occurring only once. This specimen belongs to a study of T cells in Graves' hyperthyroidism and ophthalmopathy. The chain couples TRBV12-3 or TRBV12-4 to TRBJ1-1, with a tentative D call TRBD1 (5 bases). The clonotype was recovered from a man aged 18 to 35 with Graves' hyperthyroidism. Sequencing input: blood. In nucleotides, the CDR3 is TGTGCCAGCAGTTCCCGGGGGAGGACTGAAGCTTTCTTT. This codes for CASSSRGRTEAFF.